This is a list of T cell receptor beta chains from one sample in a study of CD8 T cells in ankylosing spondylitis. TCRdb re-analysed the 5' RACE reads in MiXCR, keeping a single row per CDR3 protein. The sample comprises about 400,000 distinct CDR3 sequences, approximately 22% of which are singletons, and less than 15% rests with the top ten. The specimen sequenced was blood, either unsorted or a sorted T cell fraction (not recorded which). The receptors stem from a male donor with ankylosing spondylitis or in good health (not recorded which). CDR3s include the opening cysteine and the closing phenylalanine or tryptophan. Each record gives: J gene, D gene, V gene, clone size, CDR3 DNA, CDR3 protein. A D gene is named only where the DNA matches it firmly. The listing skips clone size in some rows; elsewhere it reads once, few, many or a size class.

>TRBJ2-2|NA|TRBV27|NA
TGTGCCAGCAGTCCCCTTCGGGACCTTTCGAACACCGGGGAGCTGTTTTTT
CASSPLRDLSNTGELFF
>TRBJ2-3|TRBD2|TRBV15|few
TGTGCCACCAGCATTCCCCCCCGCGGGGGAACAGATACGCAGTATTTT
CATSIPPRGGTDTQYF
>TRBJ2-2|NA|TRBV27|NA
TGTGCCAGCAGAATAGGGGGGCCCAACACCGGGGAGCTGTTTTTT
CASRIGGPNTGELFF
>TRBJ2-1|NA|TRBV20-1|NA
TGCAGTGCTTTGGCAGCAAACTCCTACAATGAGCAGTTCTTC
CSALAANSYNEQFF
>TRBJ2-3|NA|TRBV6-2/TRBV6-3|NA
TGTGCCAGCAGTTCACTTCGAGTGGGGCAGGCAGATACGCAGTATTTT
CASSSLRVGQADTQYF
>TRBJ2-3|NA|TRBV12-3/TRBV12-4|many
TGTGCCAGCAGTTTTTGGTGGGACAGCACAGATACGCAGTATTTT
CASSFWWDSTDTQYF
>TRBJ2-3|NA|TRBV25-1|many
TGTGCCAGCAGTCCCCGACTCTCGCCGGCGCAGTATTTT
CASSPRLSPAQYF
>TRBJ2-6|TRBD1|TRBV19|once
TGTGCCAGTAGTGGTCCGGGACAGGGGGTTTCTGGGGCCAACGTCCTGACTTTC
CASSGPGQGVSGANVLTF
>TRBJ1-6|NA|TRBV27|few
TGTGCCAGCAGTTTATCAGGAGTCCCCTATAATTCACCCCTCCACTTT
CASSLSGVPYNSPLHF
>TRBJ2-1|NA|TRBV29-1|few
TGCAGCGTTGAGTTGCATTACAATGAGCAGTTCTTC
CSVELHYNEQFF
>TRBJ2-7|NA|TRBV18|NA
TGTGCCAGCTCGCTGGGGACGGCCATCTACGAGCAGTACTTC
CASSLGTAIYEQYF
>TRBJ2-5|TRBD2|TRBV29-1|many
TGCAGCGTTGATTGGGACTATGTGGAGACCCAGTACTTC
CSVDWDYVETQYF
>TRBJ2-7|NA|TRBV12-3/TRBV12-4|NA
TGTGCCAGCACCCTTGGATCTGGGGCCGAGCAGTACTTC
CASTLGSGAEQYF
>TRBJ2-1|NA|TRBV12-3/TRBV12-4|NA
TGTGCCAGCAGTCCTACAGAATACAATGAGCAGTTCTTC
CASSPTEYNEQFF
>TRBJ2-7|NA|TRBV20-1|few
TGCAGTGCTAGGGGGGACCCTCTAACCTACGAGCAGTACTTC
CSARGDPLTYEQYF
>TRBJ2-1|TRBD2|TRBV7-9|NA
TGTGCCAGCAGCAGACTAGCGGGGGGGTTCAATGAGCAGTTCTTC
CASSRLAGGFNEQFF
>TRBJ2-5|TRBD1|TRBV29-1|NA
TGCAGCGTTGAAGGGGTGGGGACAGGGGTAGCGACCCAGTACTTC
CSVEGVGTGVATQYF
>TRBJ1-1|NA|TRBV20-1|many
TGCAGTGCTAGAGAGGGGGTGAGGACTGAAGCTTTCTTT
CSAREGVRTEAFF
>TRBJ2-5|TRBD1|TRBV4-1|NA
TGCGCCAGCAGCCAACTTGACAGGGACCAAGAGACCCAGTACTTC
CASSQLDRDQETQYF
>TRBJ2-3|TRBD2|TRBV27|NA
TGTGCCAGCAGTTTATCGGATCTAGCGGGGGGCCCAGATACGCAGTATTTT
CASSLSDLAGGPDTQYF
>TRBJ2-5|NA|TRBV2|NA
TGTGCCAGCAGTGATACTCGGGACGGACAAGAGACCCAGTACTTC
CASSDTRDGQETQYF
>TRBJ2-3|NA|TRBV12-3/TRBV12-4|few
TGTGCCAGCAGCTTACCAGGGGGGGGTAGCACAGATACGCAGTATTTT
CASSLPGGGSTDTQYF
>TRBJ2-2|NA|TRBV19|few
TGTGCCTCAAGTATGGGGGTCGCCGGGGAGCTGTTTTTT
CASSMGVAGELFF
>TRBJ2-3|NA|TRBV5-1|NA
TGCGCCAGCAGCTTGGTGCCTACCGAGGCCACAGATACGCAGTATTTT
CASSLVPTEATDTQYF
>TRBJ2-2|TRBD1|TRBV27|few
TGTGCCAGCAGTGGACAGGGGGTCGGGGAGCTGTTTTTT
CASSGQGVGELFF
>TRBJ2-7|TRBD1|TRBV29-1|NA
TGCAGCGTTACCCGGGACAGATCCTACGAGCAGTACTTC
CSVTRDRSYEQYF
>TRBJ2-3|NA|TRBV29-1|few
TGCAGCGTTGGCCCCCATAGGGGTAGCACAGATACGCAGTATTTT
CSVGPHRGSTDTQYF
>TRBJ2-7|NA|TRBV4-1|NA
TGCGCCAGCAGCCCATCCCCTGACGGGACCTCCTACGAGCAGTACTTC
CASSPSPDGTSYEQYF
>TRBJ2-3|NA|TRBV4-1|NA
TGCGCCAGCAGCCACACCTTAACAGATACGCAGTATTTT
CASSHTLTDTQYF
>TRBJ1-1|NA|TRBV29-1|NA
TGCAGCGTTACAAGAATGAACACTGAAGCTTTCTTT
CSVTRMNTEAFF
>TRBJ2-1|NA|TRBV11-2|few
TGTGCCAGCAGTCTGACCAGGCGAAATGAGCAGTTCTTC
CASSLTRRNEQFF
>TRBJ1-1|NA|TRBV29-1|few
TGCAGCGTTGAAGATGAACATGGTCCAAGGGCTTTCTTT
CSVEDEHGPRAFF
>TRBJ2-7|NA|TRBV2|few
TGTGCCAGCAGTCTTCAGGGGAAGAGGCACGAGCAGTACTTC
CASSLQGKRHEQYF
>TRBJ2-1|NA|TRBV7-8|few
TGTGCCAGCAGCGAACCGGGTAGCATGGATGAGCAGTTCTTC
CASSEPGSMDEQFF
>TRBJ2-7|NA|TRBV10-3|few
TGTGCCATCAGTGACCCCGGAGGCAGGGGACGGTACGAGCAGTACTTC
CAISDPGGRGRYEQYF
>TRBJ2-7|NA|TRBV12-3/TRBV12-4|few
TGTGCCAGCAGTTTAGTTCTGCACGAGCAGTACTTC
CASSLVLHEQYF
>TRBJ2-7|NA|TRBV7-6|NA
TGTGCCAGCTCACAAAACCCCTACGAGCAGTACTTC
CASSQNPYEQYF
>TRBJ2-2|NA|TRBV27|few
TGTGCCAGTGCTCTCAAAGGGTTCGGCACCGGGGAGCTGTTTTTT
CASALKGFGTGELFF
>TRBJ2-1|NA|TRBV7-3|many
TGTGCCAGCAGGGGTGGGTCCTACAATGAGCAGTTCTTC
CASRGGSYNEQFF
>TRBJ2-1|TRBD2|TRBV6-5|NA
TGTGCCAGCAGAAACTCCGGGGCAGGGAGGGATGAGCAGTTCTTC
CASRNSGAGRDEQFF
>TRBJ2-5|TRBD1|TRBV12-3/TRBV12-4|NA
TGTGCCAGCAGTTTGGGGACAGGTCCTCAAGAGACCCAGTACTTC
CASSLGTGPQETQYF
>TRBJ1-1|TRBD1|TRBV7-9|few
TGTGCCAGCAGCGCCCTCGGAGGGGGCTGGGGTGAAGCTTTCTTT
CASSALGGGWGEAFF
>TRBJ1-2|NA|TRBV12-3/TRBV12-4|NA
TGTGCCAGCAGTTTAAAACAGCGCTATGGCTACACCTTC
CASSLKQRYGYTF
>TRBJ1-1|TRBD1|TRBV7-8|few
TGTGCCAGCAGATCAACAGGGGTCTACACTGAAGCTTTCTTT
CASRSTGVYTEAFF
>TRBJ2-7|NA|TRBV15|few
TGTGCCACCAGCAGCCGGGACTACGAGCAGTACTTC
CATSSRDYEQYF
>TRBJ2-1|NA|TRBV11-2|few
TGTGCCAGCAGAAATAACCGCCCCAACAGGGAACCACGGGATAGGCAGTTCTTC
CASRNNRPNREPRDRQFF
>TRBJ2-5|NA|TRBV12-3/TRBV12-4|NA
TGTGCCAGCAGTCAGTCGCTGGGGGCCTGGGAGACCCAGTACTTC
CASSQSLGAWETQYF
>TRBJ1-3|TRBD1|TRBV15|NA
TGTGCCACCAGCAGACGCGGACAGGGGGCTGGAAACACCATATATTTT
CATSRRGQGAGNTIYF
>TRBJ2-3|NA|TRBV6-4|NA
TGTGCCAGCAGTGTTGGAGTAGGGGGAGATACGCAGTATTTT
CASSVGVGGDTQYF
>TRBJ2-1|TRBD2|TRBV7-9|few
TGTGCCAGCCGACACCCCGGGGGGGGTGAGCAGTTCTTC
CASRHPGGGEQFF
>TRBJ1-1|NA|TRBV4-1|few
TGCGCCAGCAGCCAAGATCGGGCAGCCTGGGGCACTGAAGCTTTCTTT
CASSQDRAAWGTEAFF